This record concerns one T cell receptor (beta chain) sequence. What it binds is unknown. The PCR used 60 Vbeta and 13 Jbeta primers. Clones were sequenced by immunoSEQ multiplex PCR, and TCRdb holds only the in-frame ones, with some missing. The repertoire holds roughly 180,000 clones, with approximately 80% as singletons. V was pared by 6 bases and J by 5 bases, with 16 bases between. CDR1 is PRHDT, CDR2 FYEKMQ, per germline (reference sequence). CDR3 length equals 14 residues. These data belong to a study of cytomegalovirus exposure and HLA in healthy donors. Study in general: Across some 400 genotyped donors, roughly 80% landed in the Caucasian-associated ancestry cluster. General study findings and limits: Later analysis identified some 16,000 TCR beta sequences associated with HLA alleles, using a false discovery rate threshold of 0.05. TCR beta V- and J-gene trimming, according to a later analysis, was linked to a missense DCLRE1C variant. Among the CMV-associated chains, a few were confirmed in vitro as specific for CMV antigens.

This chain links TRBV13 with TRBJ2-5; D may be TRBD2 (6 bases). This clonotype was sampled from a boy aged 2-15 years in good health and CMV-seronegative. The sample comprised PBMCs. CDR3 sequence: CASSNPAGGETQYF. The CDR3 DNA is TGTGCCAGCAGTAATCCAGCGGGCGGGGAGACCCAGTACTTC.